This TCR beta chain was sequenced during a study of vaccination and CD4 T cells after COVID-19. Study summary: Between diagnosis and the drawing of post-COVID samples lay a median around 98 days (range 35 to 161). Among convalescent patients, three were sampled at day 14 and at days 161 to 241 post-vaccination. SARS-CoV-2, HCoV-NL63, HCoV-OC43 and HCoV-229E supplied the overlapping spike peptides used to stimulate cells.

A remark on this clonotype: As yet, its antigen is unknown.

At the Johns Hopkins FTIC core, DNA taken from cultured CD4+ T cells was sequenced by way of the Oncomine TCR Beta short-read assay. TCRdb reprocessed the PCR reads via MiXCR and lists one record per CDR3 protein. Of about 18,000 distinct CDR3 sequences listed, roughly 48% were seen once; the top ten hold around 20%. The time point here: late sampling 161 to 241 days after vaccination in three convalescent patients. Treatment reported: roughly ten-day PBMC culture with coronavirus spike peptide pools or control peptides (ViraFEST assay). IL-2 at roughly 9.2 IU/ml and peptide pools at roughly 9.1 ug/ml were added to PBMCs cultured at about 2 million per well. J lost 2 bases, V lost 3 bases, and 6 bases had no gene match. CDR3 length: 14 amino acids. Germline V lookup: CDR1 DFQATT, CDR2 SNEGSKA (reference sequence).

The source material was CD4+ T cells from blood, cultured in vitro, sampled about 7 months after SARS-CoV-2 vaccination. The clonotype originates from a human donor who had recovered from COVID-19. V gene TRBV20-1 combines with J gene TRBJ2-7, with 8 bases aligning to TRBD2. The CDR3 loop is CSASGGAPAYEQYF. The CDR3 coding sequence is TGCAGTGCTAGCGGGGGGGCCCCCGCCTACGAGCAGTACTTC.